Listed here is a single T cell receptor (beta chain). This CDR3 has 12 amino acids. CDR1 is SGHAT and CDR2 is FQNNGV in the germline V gene. Trimming shortened V by 4 bases and J by 3 bases, and 7 bases separated the two germline ends. The source of the sample is a study of T cell changes during pregnancy in multiple sclerosis. Profiled with immunoSEQ multiplex PCR; TCRdb holds only in-frame clones, not every one. The sample carries about 77,000 clones, 75% to 90% recorded once. The sample here was peripheral blood, taken before pregnancy. The receptor was isolated from a female donor with multiple sclerosis, enrolled in a pregnancy study. The chain couples TRBV11-2 to TRBJ2-7, with D possibly TRBD1 on 6 matching bases. CDR3 residues: CASSSQGYEQYF. The CDR3 DNA is TGTGCCAGCAGCTCACAGGGCTACGAGCAGTACTTC.